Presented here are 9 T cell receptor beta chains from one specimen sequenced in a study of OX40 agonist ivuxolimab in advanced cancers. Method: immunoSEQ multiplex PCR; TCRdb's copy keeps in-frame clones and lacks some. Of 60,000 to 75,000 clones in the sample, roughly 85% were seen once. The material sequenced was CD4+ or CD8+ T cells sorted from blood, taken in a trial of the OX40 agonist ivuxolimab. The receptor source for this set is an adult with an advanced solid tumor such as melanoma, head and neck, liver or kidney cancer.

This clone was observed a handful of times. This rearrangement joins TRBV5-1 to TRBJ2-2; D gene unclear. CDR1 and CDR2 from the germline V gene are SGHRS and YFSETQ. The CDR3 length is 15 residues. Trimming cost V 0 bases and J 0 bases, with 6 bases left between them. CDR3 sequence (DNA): TGCGCCAGCAGCTTGGTTTGGGCGAACACCGGGGAGCTGTTTTTT. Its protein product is CASSLVWANTGELFF.

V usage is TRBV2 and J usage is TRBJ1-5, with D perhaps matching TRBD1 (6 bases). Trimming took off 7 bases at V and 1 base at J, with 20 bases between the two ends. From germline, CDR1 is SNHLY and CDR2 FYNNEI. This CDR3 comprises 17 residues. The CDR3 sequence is CASNAMDRLQSNQPQHF. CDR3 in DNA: TGTGCCAGCAATGCTATGGACAGACTACAAAGCAATCAGCCCCAGCATTTT.

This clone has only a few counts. The CDR3 spells CASSLVQAAVEQYF. CDR3 DNA: TGTGCCAGCAGCTTAGTACAGGCTGCGGTCGAGCAGTACTTC. The genes are TRBV7-2 and TRBJ2-7; possibly TRBD1 for D (5 bases). The CDR3 covers 14 residues. V shed 1 base and J shed 6 bases, with 13 bases lying between them. The germline CDR1 and CDR2 sequences are SGHTA and FQGNSA.

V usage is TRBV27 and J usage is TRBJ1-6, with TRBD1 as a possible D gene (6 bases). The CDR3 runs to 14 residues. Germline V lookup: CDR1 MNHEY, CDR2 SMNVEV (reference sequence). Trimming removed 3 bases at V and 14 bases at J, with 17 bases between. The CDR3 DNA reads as TGTGCCAGCAGTTTCCCAGGGGTCACCTTGGCCCTCCACTTT. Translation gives CASSFPGVTLALHF.

CDR3 amino acids: CAISEFNPLDKGGYTF. Here the CDR3 DNA reads TGTGCCATCAGTGAATTCAACCCCTTGGACAAAGGAGGCTACACCTTC. The chain employs TRBV10-3 and TRBJ1-2; weak D call: TRBD1 (5 bases). The CDR3 has 16 residues. Trimming took 3 bases from V and 8 from J, leaving 22 bases between them. Germline V gene lookup returns CDR1 ENHRY and CDR2 SYGVKD.

The CDR3 spells CASSYSPKVEQYF. CDR3 DNA sequence: TGTGCCAGCAGTTACTCCCCCAAGGTCGAGCAGTACTTC. The rearrangement uses TRBV27 and TRBJ2-7, with no clear D. Germline CDR1 reads MNHEY; CDR2 reads SMNVEV (reference sequence). V lost 4 bases, J lost 6 bases, and 13 bases lay in between. There are 13 residues in the CDR3.

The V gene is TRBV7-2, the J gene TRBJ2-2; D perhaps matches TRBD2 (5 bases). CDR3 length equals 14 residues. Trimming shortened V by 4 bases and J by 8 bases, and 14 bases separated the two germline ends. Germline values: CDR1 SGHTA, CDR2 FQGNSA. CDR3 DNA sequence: TGTGCCAGCAGCTCCGACGGCGGGTGGGGGGAGCTGTTTTTT. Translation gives CASSSDGGWGELFF. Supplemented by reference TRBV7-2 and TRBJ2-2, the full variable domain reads GAGVSQSPSNKVTEKGKDVELRCDPISGHTALYWYRQSLGQGLEFLIYFQGNSAPDKSGLPSDRFSAERTGGSVSTLTIQRTQQEDSAVYLCASSSDGGWGELFFGEGSRLTVL.

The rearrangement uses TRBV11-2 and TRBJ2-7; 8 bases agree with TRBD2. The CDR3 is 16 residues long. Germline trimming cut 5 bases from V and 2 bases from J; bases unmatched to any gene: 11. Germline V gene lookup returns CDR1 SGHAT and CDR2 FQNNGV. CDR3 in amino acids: CASSRRPAGDTYEQYF. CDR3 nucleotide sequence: TGTGCCAGCAGCCGCAGACCAGCGGGGGACACCTACGAGCAGTACTTC.

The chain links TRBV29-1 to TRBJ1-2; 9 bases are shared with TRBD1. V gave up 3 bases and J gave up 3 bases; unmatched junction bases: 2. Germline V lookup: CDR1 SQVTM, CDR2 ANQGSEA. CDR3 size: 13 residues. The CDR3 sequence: CSVDRQGDYGYTF. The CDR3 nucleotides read TGCAGCGTTGATAGACAGGGGGACTATGGCTACACCTTC.